This TCR beta chain emerged from a study of radiotherapy plus CTLA-4 blockade in lung cancer. Overall study: Objective responses were documented in around 19% of patients, with disease control in about 31%.

Focal radiation with ipilimumab CTLA-4 blockade was given to patients with chemo-refractory metastatic non-small-cell lung cancer. Regarding the study as a whole: How blood T cell clones changed early, along with interferon-beta, reportedly forecast response best. Expansion of tumor-derived TCR clones was observed in blood after radiotherapy plus ipilimumab.

This clone was picked up a small number of times. No antigen is known for it. The repertoire was sequenced with immunoSEQ multiplex PCR; TCRdb's copy has only in-frame clones and lacks some. Of fewer than 65,000 clones listed, around four fifths are singletons. Source: peripheral blood, taken from a patient treated with radiotherapy plus ipilimumab. The TCR comes from a human donor with non-small cell lung cancer whose response to radiotherapy plus ipilimumab could not be evaluated.

DNA for the CDR3: TGTGCCAGCAGTTCGGGGGGCCGAGGAGATCAGCCCCAGCATTTT. Its protein product is CASSSGGRGDQPQHF. The genes are TRBV6-1 and TRBJ1-5; D may be TRBD1 (6 bases). Germline-derived CDR1 and CDR2 are MNHNS and SASEGT. The CDR3 loop spans 15 amino acids. The V end was cut by 5 bases, the J end by 5 bases, with 16 bases between.